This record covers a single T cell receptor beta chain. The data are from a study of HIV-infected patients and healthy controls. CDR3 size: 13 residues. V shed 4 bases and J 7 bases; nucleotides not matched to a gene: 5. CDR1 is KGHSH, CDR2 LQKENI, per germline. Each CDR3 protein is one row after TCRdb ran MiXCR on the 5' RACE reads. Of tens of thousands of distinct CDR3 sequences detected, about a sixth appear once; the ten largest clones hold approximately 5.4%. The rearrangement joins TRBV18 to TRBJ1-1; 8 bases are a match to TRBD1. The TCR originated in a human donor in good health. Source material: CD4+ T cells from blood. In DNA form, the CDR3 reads TGTGCCAGCTCACAGACAGGGGCCTTTGAAGCTTTCTTT. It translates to CASSQTGAFEAFF.